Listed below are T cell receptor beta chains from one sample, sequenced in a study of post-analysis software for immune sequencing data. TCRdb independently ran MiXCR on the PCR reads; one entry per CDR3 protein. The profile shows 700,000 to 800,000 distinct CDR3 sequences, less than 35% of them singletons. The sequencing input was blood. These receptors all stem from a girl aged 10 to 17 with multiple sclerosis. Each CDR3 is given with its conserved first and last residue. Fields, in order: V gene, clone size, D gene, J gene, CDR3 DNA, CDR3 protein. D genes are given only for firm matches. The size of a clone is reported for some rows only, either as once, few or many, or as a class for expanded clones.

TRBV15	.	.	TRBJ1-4	TGTGCCACCAGCAGGGACCTTGCGGCTAATGAAAAACTGTTTTTT	CATSRDLAANEKLFF
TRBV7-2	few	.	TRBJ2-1	TGTGCCAGCAGTCCACCGGGCCATGAGCAGTTCTTC	CASSPPGHEQFF
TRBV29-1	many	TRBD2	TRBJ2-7	TGCAGCGTTGAATACCTAGCGGGAGCCCACGAGCAGTACTTC	CSVEYLAGAHEQYF
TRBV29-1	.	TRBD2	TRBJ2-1	TGCAGCGTGGATGGGACTAGCGGGGGGGTCCGGTCCTACAATGAGCAGTTCTTC	CSVDGTSGGVRSYNEQFF
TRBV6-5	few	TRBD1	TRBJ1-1	TGTGCCAGCACCCAGGGGGCATGGACTGAAGCTTTCTTT	CASTQGAWTEAFF
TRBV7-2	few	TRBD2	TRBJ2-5	TGTGCCAGCAGCCGGGGGGGAGGGACCCAGTACTTC	CASSRGGGTQYF
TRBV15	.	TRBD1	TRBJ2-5	TGTGCCACCAGCATACCGGACAGGGAGACCCAGTACTTC	CATSIPDRETQYF
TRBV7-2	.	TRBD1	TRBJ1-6	TGTGCCAGCAGCTTAGGTCGGGTGGACAGGTTTTCACCCCTCCACTTT	CASSLGRVDRFSPLHF
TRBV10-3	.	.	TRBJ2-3	TGTGCCGTTGCCTGGGCGGAAAGCACAGATACGCAGTATTTT	CAVAWAESTDTQYF
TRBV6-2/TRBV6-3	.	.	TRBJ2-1	TGTGCCAGCAGGGGACTCGGCAACAATGAGCAGTTCTTC	CASRGLGNNEQFF
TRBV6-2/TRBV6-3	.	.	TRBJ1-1	TGTGCCAGCGGACAACTCGGACGGGAACACACTGAAGCTTTCTTT	CASGQLGREHTEAFF
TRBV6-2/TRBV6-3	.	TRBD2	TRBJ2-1	TGTGCCAGCACGGTAGCGGGGACTAACTCCTACAATGAGCAGTTCTTC	CASTVAGTNSYNEQFF
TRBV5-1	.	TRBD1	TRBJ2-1	TGCGCCAGCAGCCGGACAGGCGCAAACAATGAGCAGTTCTTC	CASSRTGANNEQFF
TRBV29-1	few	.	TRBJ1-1	TGCAGCTCCCAAGTTGGGGGTAGGACTGAAGCTTTCTTT	CSSQVGGRTEAFF
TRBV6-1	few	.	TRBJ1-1	TGTGCCAGCAGTGGGCGACAGGCCGATGAAGCTTTCTTT	CASSGRQADEAFF
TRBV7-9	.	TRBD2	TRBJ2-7	TGTGCCAGCAGCTCCCCGGGGAGGGGAGCCTCCTACGAGCAGTACTTC	CASSSPGRGASYEQYF
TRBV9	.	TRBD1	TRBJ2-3	TGTGCCAGCAGCGCGGACAGGATGAGCACAGATACGCAGTATTTT	CASSADRMSTDTQYF
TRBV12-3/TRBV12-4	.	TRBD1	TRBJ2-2	TGTGCCAGCAGACCTCACAGGGGGGACACCGGGGAGCTGTTTTTT	CASRPHRGDTGELFF
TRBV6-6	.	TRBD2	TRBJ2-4	TGTGCCAGCAGTAAGAGCGGGAGGTCCGCCAAAAACATTCAGTACTTC	CASSKSGRSAKNIQYF
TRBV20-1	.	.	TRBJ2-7	TGCAGTGCTGGAGATTTTGTTCGGGGTTTGGCCTACGAGCAGTACTTC	CSAGDFVRGLAYEQYF
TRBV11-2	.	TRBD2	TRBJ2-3	TGTGCCAGCAGCCCCCGGGGACTAGCCTTCGGGGTTCCAGATACGCAGTATTTT	CASSPRGLAFGVPDTQYF
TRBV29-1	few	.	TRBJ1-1	TGCAGCGTTAAGAGGACGCCCGAGAGGTCTGAAGCTTTCTTT	CSVKRTPERSEAFF
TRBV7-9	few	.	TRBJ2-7	TGTGCCAGCAGCTTGGACGAAGTCGACGAGCAGTACTTC	CASSLDEVDEQYF
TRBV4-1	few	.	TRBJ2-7	TGCGCCAGCAGCCAAGATATTTCATTAGGGAGGGGGCGGGTAGACGAGCAGTACTTC	CASSQDISLGRGRVDEQYF
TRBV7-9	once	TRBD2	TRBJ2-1	TGTGCCAGCAGCTCCCTTCTAGCGGAGTCCTACAATGAGCAGTTCTTC	CASSSLLAESYNEQFF
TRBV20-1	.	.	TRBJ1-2	TGCAGTGCTAGATCCCGACGGGGTAACTATGGCTACACCTTC	CSARSRRGNYGYTF
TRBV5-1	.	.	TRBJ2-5	TGCGCCAGCAGCCCATCTCGTCGGGTGGGGTCCCAAGAGACCCAGTACTTC	CASSPSRRVGSQETQYF
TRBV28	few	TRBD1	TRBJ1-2	TGTGCCAGCAGTTTATTAGGGACAGCTTATGGCTACACCTTC	CASSLLGTAYGYTF
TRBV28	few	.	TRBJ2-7	TGTGCCAGCAGTCGGACCGTAGAGCAGTACTTC	CASSRTVEQYF
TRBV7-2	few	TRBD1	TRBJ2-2	TGTGCCAGCAGCTTGGACAGGGGTAGAACCGGGGAGCTGTTTTTT	CASSLDRGRTGELFF
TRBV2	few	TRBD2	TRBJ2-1	TGTGCCAGAGACTCTAGCGGGGGGTCTATCGCCTACAATGAGCAGTTCTTC	CARDSSGGSIAYNEQFF
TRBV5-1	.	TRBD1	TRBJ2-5	TGCGCCAGCAGCCCGCGGACAGGCCAGTACCAAGAGACCCAGTACTTC	CASSPRTGQYQETQYF
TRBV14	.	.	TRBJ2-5	TGTGCCAGCAGCCAAGATTTGCGGCAGATAGGGAGCGATGAGCAGTACTTC	CASSQDLRQIGSDEQYF
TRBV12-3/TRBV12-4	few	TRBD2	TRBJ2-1	TGTGCCAGCAGTCCGGGACTAGCGGGAGTGGGTCATGAGCAGTTCTTC	CASSPGLAGVGHEQFF
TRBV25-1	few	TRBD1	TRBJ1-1	TGTGCCAGCAGTGAAGGCGCCGGGGGGACAGGCTCTTTGGCTTTCTTT	CASSEGAGGTGSLAFF
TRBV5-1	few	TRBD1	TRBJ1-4	TGCGCCAGCAGCTCAGGGACAGGGATCGGTACTAATGAAAAACTGTTTTTT	CASSSGTGIGTNEKLFF
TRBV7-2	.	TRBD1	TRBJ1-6	TGTGCCAGCAGCCAACGATCGGGACAGAATAATTCACCCCTCCACTTT	CASSQRSGQNNSPLHF
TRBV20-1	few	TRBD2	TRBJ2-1	TGCAGTGCTGGTAGAGGGACTAGCGGGGGTAGGGATGAGCAGTTCTTC	CSAGRGTSGGRDEQFF
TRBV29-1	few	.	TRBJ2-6	TGCAGCGTTGTATACGGGAGCCACTCTGGGGCCAACGTCCTGACTTTC	CSVVYGSHSGANVLTF
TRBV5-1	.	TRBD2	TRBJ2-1	TGCGCCAGCAGCTTAGAGCGGGGGGGGACCTACAATGAGCAGTTCTTC	CASSLERGGTYNEQFF
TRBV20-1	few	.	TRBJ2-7	TGCAGTGCTAGAGATCCCAGCAGGGGCGGTGAGGAGACCCGGTACTTC	CSARDPSRGGEETRYF
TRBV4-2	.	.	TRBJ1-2	TGTGCCAGCAGCCAAGAAATTGACACGGTATATGGCTACACCTTC	CASSQEIDTVYGYTF